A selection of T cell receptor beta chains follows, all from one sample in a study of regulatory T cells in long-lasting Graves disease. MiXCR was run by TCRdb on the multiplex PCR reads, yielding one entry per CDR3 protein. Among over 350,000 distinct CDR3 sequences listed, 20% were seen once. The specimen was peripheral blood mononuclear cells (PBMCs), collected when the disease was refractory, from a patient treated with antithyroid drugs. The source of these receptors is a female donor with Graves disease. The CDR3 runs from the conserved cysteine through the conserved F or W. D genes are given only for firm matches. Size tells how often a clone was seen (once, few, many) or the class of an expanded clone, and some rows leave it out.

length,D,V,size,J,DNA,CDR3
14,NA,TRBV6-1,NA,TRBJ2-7,TGTGCCAGCAGTCCAATCTTAAACTCCTACGAGCAGTACTTC,CASSPILNSYEQYF
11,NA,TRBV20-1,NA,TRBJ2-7,TGCAGTGCTGGGAAGGCTTACGAGCAGTACTTC,CSAGKAYEQYF
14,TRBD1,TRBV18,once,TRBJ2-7,TGTGCCAGCTCACCCGAGACAGGGGGCTACGAGCAGTACTTC,CASSPETGGYEQYF
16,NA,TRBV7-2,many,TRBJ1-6,TGTGCCAGCAGCTTAGAAGTTTGGTCCTATAATTCACCCCTCCACTTT,CASSLEVWSYNSPLHF
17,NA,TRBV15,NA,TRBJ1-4,TGTGCCACCAGCAGAGTCAGGCCAGCTGCAACTAATGAAAAACTGTTTTTT,CATSRVRPAATNEKLFF
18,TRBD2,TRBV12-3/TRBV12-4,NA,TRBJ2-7,TGTGCCAGCTCACCAATGGGGGCCACTAGCGGGAGCTTCTACGAGCAGTACTTC,CASSPMGATSGSFYEQYF
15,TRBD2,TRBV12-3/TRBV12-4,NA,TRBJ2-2,TGTGCCAGCAGTTCCCCTAGCGGGGGTACCGGGGAGCTGTTTTTT,CASSSPSGGTGELFF
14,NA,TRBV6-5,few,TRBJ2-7,TGTGCCAGCAGTTATGGCGGACAGATCTACGAGCAGTACTTC,CASSYGGQIYEQYF
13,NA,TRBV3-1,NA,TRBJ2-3,TGTGCCAGCAGCTTATACTCGGCAGATACGCAGTATTTT,CASSLYSADTQYF
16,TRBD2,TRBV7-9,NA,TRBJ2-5,TGTGCCAGCAGCTTAGGTCCAGCGGGAGACGAGGAGACCCAGTACTTC,CASSLGPAGDEETQYF
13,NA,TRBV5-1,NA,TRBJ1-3,TGCGCCAGCAGCTTGGACATACTAAACACCATATATTTT,CASSLDILNTIYF
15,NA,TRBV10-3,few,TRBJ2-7,TGTGCCATCAGTGAGTCCAAACTAAGCTCCTACGAGCAGTACTTC,CAISESKLSSYEQYF
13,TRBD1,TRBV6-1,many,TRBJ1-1,TGTGCCAGCAGACTTCAGGGGGGGGATGAAGCTTTCTTT,CASRLQGGDEAFF
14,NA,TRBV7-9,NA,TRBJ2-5,TGTGCCAGCAGCCGCCACAGGCGCCAAGAGACCCAGTACTTC,CASSRHRRQETQYF
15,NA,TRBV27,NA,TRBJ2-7,TGTGCCAGCACCAAAGATGGGACAACTGCCTACGAGCAGTACTTC,CASTKDGTTAYEQYF
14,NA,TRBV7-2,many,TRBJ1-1,TGTGCCAGCAGCTTTGGGGTGATTGGCACTGAAGCTTTCTTT,CASSFGVIGTEAFF
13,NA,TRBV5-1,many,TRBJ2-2,TGCGCCAGCAGCTTGGACGCGTCTGGGGAGCTGTTTTTT,CASSLDASGELFF
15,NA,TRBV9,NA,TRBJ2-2,TGTGCCAGCAGCGCGGAGGTCTGGAACACCGGGGAGCTGTTTTTT,CASSAEVWNTGELFF
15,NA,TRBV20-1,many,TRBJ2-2,TGCAGTGCTAGAGATCGGGGCGGTAACACCGGGGAGCTGTTTTTT,CSARDRGGNTGELFF
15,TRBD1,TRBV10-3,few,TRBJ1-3,TGTGCCATCAGGAGTTTCGGACAGGGCGGAAACACCATATATTTT,CAIRSFGQGGNTIYF
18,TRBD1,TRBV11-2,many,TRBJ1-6,TGTGCCAGCAGCTTAGAGCCTGGGACAGGGGCCTCCCCATGGGCCCTCCACTTT,CASSLEPGTGASPWALHF
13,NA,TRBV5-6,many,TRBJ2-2,TGTGCCAGCGGACAGTCGAACACCGGGGAGCTGTTTTTT,CASGQSNTGELFF
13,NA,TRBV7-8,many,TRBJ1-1,TGTGCCAGCAGCTTAAGGCCCCAGCCGGAAGCTTTCTTT,CASSLRPQPEAFF
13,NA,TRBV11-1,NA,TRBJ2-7,TGTGCCAGCAGCTTAATCCCCTCCTACGAGCAGTACTTC,CASSLIPSYEQYF
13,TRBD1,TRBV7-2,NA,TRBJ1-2,TGTGCCAGCAGCTCGGGGACAGGGGTCGGCTACACCTTC,CASSSGTGVGYTF
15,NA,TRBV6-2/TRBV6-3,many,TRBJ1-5,TGTGCCAGCAGTTTCGCCGCGGACAGAAATCAGCCCCAGCATTTT,CASSFAADRNQPQHF
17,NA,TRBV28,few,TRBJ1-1,TGTGCCAGCAGTCAACTGGGGGGAGGTCGGATTTTTACTGGAGCTTTCTTT,CASSQLGGGRIFTGAFF
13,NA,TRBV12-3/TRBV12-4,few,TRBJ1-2,TGTGCCAGCAGTTTAGCGCGGGGGGACGGCTACACCTTC,CASSLARGDGYTF
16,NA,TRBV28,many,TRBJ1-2,TGTGCCAGCACCGTTGGGGGCCAAGCGACTAACTATGGCTACACCTTC,CASTVGGQATNYGYTF
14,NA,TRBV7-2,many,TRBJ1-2,TGTGCCAGCAGCATACCACCAGGGAACTATGGCTACACCTTC,CASSIPPGNYGYTF
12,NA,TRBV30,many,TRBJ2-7,TGTGCCTGGACCAGGGCTCACGACGAGCAGTACTTC,CAWTRAHDEQYF
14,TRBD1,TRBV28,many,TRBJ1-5,TGTGCCAGCAGGGGACAGGGAATTTATCAGCCCCAGCATTTT,CASRGQGIYQPQHF
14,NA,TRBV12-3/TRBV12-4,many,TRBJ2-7,TGTGCCAGCAGCCTCAGGACGAGGACCTACGAGCAGTACTTC,CASSLRTRTYEQYF
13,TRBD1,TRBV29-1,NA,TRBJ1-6,TGCAGCGTGGGGTGGGACAGTAATTCACCCCTCCACTTT,CSVGWDSNSPLHF
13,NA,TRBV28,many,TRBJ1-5,TGTGCCAGCAGTACTTTGGGGAACCAGCCCCAGCATTTT,CASSTLGNQPQHF
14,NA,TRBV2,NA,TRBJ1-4,TGTGCCAGCAGTAATCCCACGGCTAATGAAAAACTGTCTTTT,CASSNPTANEKLSF
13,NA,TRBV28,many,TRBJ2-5,TGTGCCAGCATGACTCCGGGCCCCGGGACCCAGTACTTC,CASMTPGPGTQYF
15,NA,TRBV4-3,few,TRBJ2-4,TGCGCCAGCAGCCAAGGGGATTTAGCCAAAAACATTCAGTACTTC,CASSQGDLAKNIQYF
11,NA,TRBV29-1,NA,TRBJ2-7,TGCAGCGTCTACCAAGGGATCGAGCAGTACTTC,CSVYQGIEQYF
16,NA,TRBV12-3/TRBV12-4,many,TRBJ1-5,TGTGCCAGCAGTACCCACTCAGGGTTGGGCAATCAGCCCCAGCATTTT,CASSTHSGLGNQPQHF
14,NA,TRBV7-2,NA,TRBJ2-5,TGTGCCAGCAGCTTAGTCGCGGGCGCGGAGACCCAGTACTTC,CASSLVAGAETQYF
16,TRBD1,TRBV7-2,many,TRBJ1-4,TGTGCCAGCAGCCAGCTCGGGACAGGGGGTAGAGAAAAACTGTTTTTT,CASSQLGTGGREKLFF
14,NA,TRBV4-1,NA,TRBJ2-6,TGCGCCAGCAGCCAAGATCGGAGGCCTGACGTCCTGACTTTC,CASSQDRRPDVLTF
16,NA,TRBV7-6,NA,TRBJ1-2,TGTGCCAGCAGCCCCAGATTCCAGGCGGACGGCTATGGCTACACCTTC,CASSPRFQADGYGYTF
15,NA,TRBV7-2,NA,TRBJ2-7,TGTGCCAGCAGCTGGACTACGGGCGACTCCTACGAGCAGTACTTC,CASSWTTGDSYEQYF
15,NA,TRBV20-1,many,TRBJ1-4,TGCAGTGCTAGACAGGACTGGACAGTAAATGAAAAACTGTTTTTT,CSARQDWTVNEKLFF
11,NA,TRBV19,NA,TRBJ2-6,TGTGCCAGTAACCTAGGGGACGTCCTGACTTTC,CASNLGDVLTF
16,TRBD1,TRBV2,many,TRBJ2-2,TGTGCCAGCAGTGTAAGGGCCCGACAGGGGACCGGGGAGCTGTTTTTT,CASSVRARQGTGELFF
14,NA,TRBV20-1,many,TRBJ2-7,TGCAGTGCTCATCCTAGCGAGCAAGTCTACGAGCAGTACTTC,CSAHPSEQVYEQYF